This TCR beta chain was sequenced for a study of T-cell reconstitution after alpha-beta-depleted transplantation in children. Findings and caveats of the study: At one year after transplant, newly produced T cells mostly accounted for T-cell counts and diversity. Some patients' high day-60 TCRbeta diversity was traced to surviving recipient T cells and thymic progenitors. Reportedly, alpha-beta T cells present about two months post-transplant originated from several hundred expanded clones of graft origin.

The V end was cut by 2 bases, the J end by 2 bases, with 9 bases between. The CDR3 is 14 amino acids. The germline V gene encodes CDR1 SGHRS and CDR2 YFSETQ. Molecular barcoding with unique molecular identifiers was used for the TCRbeta library. TCRdb called the PCR reads again in MiXCR, with one record for every CDR3 protein. Seen here are around 76,000 distinct CDR3 sequences, 15% to 20% observed once, and the top ten hold approximately 55%. About this clonotype itself: Its specificity is not known.

This chain uses TRBV5-1 with TRBJ2-3; TRBD1 might be the D (6 bases). The input for sequencing was PBMCs, mostly from graft donor cells, taken 360 days after TCRalphabeta/CD19-depleted stem cell transplant. The receptor comes from a male patient between 2 and 9 years old who had a stem cell transplant for acute lymphoblastic leukemia, so the T cells may come from the graft donor. CDR3 DNA: TGCGCCAGCAGCTTAGACAGGAACACAGATACGCAGTATTTT. Protein: CASSLDRNTDTQYF. Full variable domain (rest looked up from reference TRBV5-1 and TRBJ2-3): KAGVTQTPRYLIKTRGQQVTLSCSPISGHRSVSWYQQTPGQGLQFLFEYFSETQRNKGNFPGRFSGRQFSNSRSEMNVSTLELGDSALYLCASSLDRNTDTQYFGPGTRLTVL.